The clone carrying this T cell receptor (beta chain) appeared a single time. Repertoires were generated with immunoSEQ multiplex PCR, while TCRdb's copy carries only in-frame clones and drops some. The repertoire holds some 76,000 clones, with nearly 95% as singletons. The data originate from a study of T cell changes during pregnancy in multiple sclerosis. The CDR3 is 13 amino acids. V lost 0 bases and J 5 bases, leaving 8 bases between the germline ends. Per the germline V gene, CDR1 is SGHNT and CDR2 is YYREEE (reference sequence). The receptor's source is a female donor with multiple sclerosis, enrolled in a pregnancy study. This specimen consisted of CD4+ T cells from peripheral blood mononuclear cells, obtained after pregnancy. The V and J genes are TRBV5-4 and TRBJ2-5; D perhaps matches TRBD1 (5 bases). The CDR3 region is CASSLAGSETQYF. The CDR3 coding sequence is TGTGCCAGCAGCTTGGCAGGGTCGGAGACCCAGTACTTC. Looking up the rest from reference TRBV5-4 and TRBJ2-5 gives the full variable domain: ETGVTQSPTHLIKTRGQQVTLRCSSQSGHNTVSWYQQALGQGPQFIFQYYREEENGRGNFPPRFSGLQFPNYSSELNVNALELDDSALYLCASSLAGSETQYFGPGTRLLVL.